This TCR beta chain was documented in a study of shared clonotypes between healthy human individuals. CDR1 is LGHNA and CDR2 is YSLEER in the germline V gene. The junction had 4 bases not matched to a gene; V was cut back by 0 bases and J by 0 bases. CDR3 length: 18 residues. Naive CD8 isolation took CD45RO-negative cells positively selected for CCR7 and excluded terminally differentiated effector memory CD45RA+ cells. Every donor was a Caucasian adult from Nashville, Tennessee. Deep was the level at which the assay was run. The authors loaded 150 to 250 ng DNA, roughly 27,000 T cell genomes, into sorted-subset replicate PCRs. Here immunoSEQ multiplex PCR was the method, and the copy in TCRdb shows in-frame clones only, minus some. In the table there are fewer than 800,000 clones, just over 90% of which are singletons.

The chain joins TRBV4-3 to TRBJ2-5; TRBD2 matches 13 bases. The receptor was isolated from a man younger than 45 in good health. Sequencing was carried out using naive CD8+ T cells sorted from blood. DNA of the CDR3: TGCGCCAGCAGCCAAGAGGTCGGACTAGCGGGAGACCAAGAGACCCAGTACTTC. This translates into CASSQEVGLAGDQETQYF.